Following are 19 T cell receptor beta chains from one sample sequenced in a study of blood T cells in healthy people across ages. The authors ran a second PCR of about 6 to 11 cycles using a sample-barcoded 5' primer and a J-beta primer mix. TCRdb reanalysed the 5' RACE reads using MiXCR and keeps one entry per CDR3 protein. The table has about 650,000 distinct CDR3 sequences, 32% seen once. Sequenced: blood. All receptors come from an elderly woman in good health.

This clonotype was counted at least ten times. The chain carries TRBV7-2 and TRBJ1-1; TRBD1 aligns across 9 bases. After removal of 0 bases from V and 8 bases from J, the junction contained 4 bases not matched to a gene. CDR3 length: 14 amino acids. Germline lookup yields CDR1 SGHTA and CDR2 FQGNSA. CDR3 loop: CASSLAPGQGEAFF. Here the CDR3 DNA reads TGTGCCAGCAGCTTAGCCCCGGGACAGGGAGAAGCTTTCTTT.

This clonotype showed up many times. This sequence joins TRBV14 and TRBJ1-2; D perhaps matches TRBD1 (5 bases). Trimming stripped 1 base from V and 4 bases from J, with 13 bases between. The length of the CDR3 is 15 residues. CDR1 SGHDN and CDR2 FVKESK come from the germline V gene. The CDR3 DNA reads as TGTGCCAGCAGCCAAGGGGCTGGACATCTCTATGGCTACACCTTC. Translating it yields CASSQGAGHLYGYTF.

The chain uses TRBV7-6 and TRBJ2-5; D is possibly TRBD1 (7 bases). V lost 2 bases and J lost 5, with 18 bases in between. The CDR3 runs 16 residues. Germline CDR1 and CDR2: SGHVS and FNYEAQ. CDR3 sequence: CASSLRRQAGGETQYF. Written as DNA, the CDR3 is TGTGCCAGCAGCTTACGGCGCCAGGCAGGGGGGGAGACCCAGTACTTC.

This clonotype was picked up many times. The chain is built from TRBV20-1 and TRBJ1-5; D is unclear. V dropped 4 bases and J dropped 0 bases, with 10 bases sitting between them. Germline-derived CDR1 and CDR2 are DFQATT and SNEGSKA (reference sequence). The length of the CDR3 is 14 residues. The CDR3 coding sequence is TGCAGTGCTAAAGACGGTAATAGCAATCAGCCCCAGCATTTT. Translating gives CSAKDGNSNQPQHF.

The V call is TRBV7-2, the J call TRBJ2-7, with 8 nucleotides matching TRBD2. Germline V gene sequence: CDR1 SGHTA, CDR2 FQGNSA. V trimming: 5 bases; J trimming: 3 bases; junction bases outside the gene matches: 12. The CDR3 consists of 16 residues. The CDR3 loop reads CASSPSGAGGLYEQYF. CDR3 in DNA: TGTGCCAGCAGCCCCTCGGGGGCGGGAGGACTCTACGAGCAGTACTTC. Based on the CDR3 plus reference TRBV7-2 and TRBJ2-7, the full variable domain is GAGVSQSPSNKVTEKGKDVELRCDPISGHTALYWYRQSLGQGLEFLIYFQGNSAPDKSGLPSDRFSAERTGGSVSTLTIQRTQQEDSAVYLCASSPSGAGGLYEQYFGPGTRLTVT.

V gene TRBV6-2 or TRBV6-3 combines with J gene TRBJ2-3; maybe TRBD2 (5 bases). This CDR3 has 16 residues. V was shortened by 5 bases and J by 7 bases, with 22 bases between the two germline ends. In germline, CDR1 is MNHEY, CDR2 SVGEGT. The DNA for the CDR3 is TGTGCCAGCAGTGACCCGGGGTCTTCGAAACCAAATACGCAGTATTTT. This codes for CASSDPGSSKPNTQYF.

The V call is TRBV20-1, the J call TRBJ2-2; 12 bases match TRBD1. Germline CDR1 is DFQATT and CDR2 is SNEGSKA (reference sequence). Trimming at V came to 0 bases and at J to 7 bases, leaving 6 bases not matched to a gene. The CDR3 loop spans 16 amino acids. This CDR3 reads CSAREWDRGQSGELFF. The DNA for the CDR3 is TGCAGTGCTAGAGAATGGGACAGGGGGCAAAGCGGGGAGCTGTTTTTT.

V and J are TRBV24-1 and TRBJ2-2; D is uncertain. The CDR3 is 11 amino acids. The V and J ends lost 9 bases and 9 bases respectively, with 10 bases between them. The germline V gene encodes CDR1 KGHDR and CDR2 SFDVKD. CDR3 DNA: TGTGCCACCGAGTCGGCCCGGGAGCTGTTTTTT. Translation: CATESARELFF.

This clonotype was seen ten or more times. J is TRBJ2-5 and V is TRBV20-1, with TRBD2 identical over 8 bases. Germline CDR1 reads DFQATT; CDR2 reads SNEGSKA (reference sequence). The length of the CDR3 is 14 residues. Germline trimming cut 2 bases from V and 4 bases from J; bases unmatched to any gene: 6. For the CDR3, the DNA is TGCAGTGCTAGAATGGGGACTAGTGGAGAGACCCAGTACTTC. This codes for CSARMGTSGETQYF.

This clonotype was detected many times. A much bigger clone sits one base away, suggesting this may be a read error. The chain employs TRBV20-1 and TRBJ2-5; D is undetermined. Trimming pared 8 bases from V and 11 bases from J, leaving 18 bases between. CDR1 and CDR2 from the germline V gene are DFQATT and SNEGSKA (reference sequence). The length of the CDR3 is 11 residues. CDR3 sequence (DNA): TGCAGTACCAGCGCAGGCAATGAGCAGTACTTC. It is translated as CSTSAGNEQYF.

The rearrangement joins TRBV10-3 to TRBJ2-3, with 7 nucleotides matching TRBD2. Per the germline V gene, CDR1 is ENHRY and CDR2 is SYGVKD. This CDR3 is 15 amino acids long. The trim removed 10 bases at V and 5 bases at J, leaving 15 bases unmatched. The CDR3 protein is CATTTGGSSIDTQYF. The CDR3 DNA sequence: TGTGCCACCACAACGGGGGGTTCTAGTATAGATACGCAGTATTTT.

This clonotype was counted at least ten times. The chain links TRBV15 to TRBJ1-5; D ambiguous. The ends were cut back, 5 bases at V and 0 bases at J, with 14 bases in the middle. The CDR3 is made up of 16 amino acids. From germline, CDR1 is LNHNV and CDR2 YYDKDF (reference sequence). The CDR3 DNA is TGTGCCACCAGCTCCTATCGTGGATATAGCAATCAGCCCCAGCATTTT. Protein product: CATSSYRGYSNQPQHF.

The chain is built from TRBV28 and TRBJ1-6; 8 bases fit TRBD1. The V and J ends lost 5 bases and 8 bases, in that order; junction bases with no gene match: 5. Germline V CDR1 and CDR2: MDHEN, SYDVKM. The CDR3 has 14 amino acids. Here the CDR3 DNA reads TGTGCCAGCAGTCCTCGGACAGGGTATTCACCCCTCCACTTT. It specifies CASSPRTGYSPLHF.

This clonotype turned up a few times. A much larger clone sits a single nucleotide away, making a read error possible. The chain combines TRBV10-3 with TRBJ2-5, with D possibly TRBD1 on 6 matching bases. Germline-derived CDR1 and CDR2 are ENHRY and SYGVKD. The CDR3 covers 14 residues. The CDR3 spells CAISESAGEETRYF. The CDR3 DNA reads as TGTGCCATCAGTGAGTCTGCAGGGGAAGAGACCCGGTACTTC.

This sequence joins TRBV5-1 and TRBJ2-3, with D possibly being TRBD1 (8 bases). V was clipped by 3 bases and J by 4 bases, with 12 bases between them. Germline values: CDR1 SGHRS, CDR2 YFSETQ. CDR3 size: 14 residues. CDR3 coding DNA: TGCGCCAGCAGCTGGACAGGGAGGGCAGATACGCAGTATTTT. Translation gives CASSWTGRADTQYF.

This clonotype was observed many times. This sequence joins TRBV6-5 and TRBJ1-5; no definite D call. There are 13 residues in the CDR3. From germline, CDR1 is MNHEY and CDR2 SVGAGI. V was clipped by 8 bases and J by 4 bases, with 12 bases between them. Here the CDR3 reads CASAPWANQPQHF. DNA for the CDR3: TGTGCCAGCGCTCCGTGGGCGAATCAGCCCCAGCATTTT.

This clonotype was seen more than once but under ten times. The chain has TRBV20-1 and TRBJ2-5; D unresolved. CDR1 is DFQATT and CDR2 is SNEGSKA in the germline V gene (reference sequence). Trimming removed 0 bases from V and 4 bases from J, with 6 bases in between. The CDR3 covers 12 residues. This CDR3 is CSARDTPETQYF. CDR3 nucleotides: TGCAGTGCTAGAGATACCCCAGAGACCCAGTACTTC.

This clonotype has a count of ten or more. V is TRBV7-2 and J is TRBJ2-5; D is uncertain. The V gene's germline CDR1 is SGHTA and CDR2 FQGNSA. V lost 5 bases and J 4 bases, leaving 14 bases between the germline ends. This CDR3 is 14 amino acids long. CDR3 sequence reads: CASSPYRAGETQYF. CDR3 DNA: TGTGCCAGCAGCCCCTACAGAGCCGGAGAGACCCAGTACTTC.

This clonotype was counted only a few times. V usage is TRBV7-3 and J usage is TRBJ2-2, with D perhaps matching TRBD2 (6 bases). Germline values: CDR1 SGHTA, CDR2 FQGTGA. The CDR3 has 13 residues. The germline V and J ends were trimmed by 5 bases and 6 bases, with 10 bases remaining between them. The CDR3 DNA is TGTGCCAGCAGCATCCGACTAGCCGGGGAGCTGTTTTTT. Translation gives CASSIRLAGELFF.